Given below is one T cell receptor (beta chain) in context. Treatment meaning: preoperative locoregional IRX-2 cytokine immunotherapy. This phase Ib study tested locoregional IRX-2 cytokine immunotherapy given before surgery. This sample is part of a study of preoperative IRX-2 immunotherapy in early breast cancer. Libraries were prepared by immunoSEQ multiplex PCR; TCRdb keeps only in-frame clonotypes and omits some of them. The table shows 75,000 to 100,000 clones, with more than 80% occurring only once. The sample here was tumor tissue, taken after IRX-2 immunotherapy. This clonotype was sampled from a human donor with breast cancer.

This CDR3 reads CASSIGIEGGTEAFF. CDR3 DNA: TGTGCCAGTAGTATAGGAATAGAGGGGGGAACTGAAGCTTTCTTT. The J gene is TRBJ1-1, the V gene TRBV19; D is possibly TRBD1 (6 bases). CDR1 is LNHDA and CDR2 is SQIVND in the germline V gene (reference sequence). The CDR3 runs to 15 residues. V was clipped by 1 base and J by 5 bases, with 14 bases between them.